These T cell receptor beta chains were read from a single sample in a study of response to subunit inactivated influenza vaccine. From the RT-PCR reads, TCRdb called clonotypes with MiXCR, one entry per CDR3 protein. The table includes 750,000 to 850,000 distinct CDR3 sequences, around 20% detected once. Sequencing used PBMCs from blood, obtained roughly 5 days after vaccination. These receptors were taken from a man between 45 and 60 years old who received an inactivated influenza vaccine. The CDR3 runs from the conserved cysteine through the conserved F or W. A D gene is named only where the DNA matches it firmly. Only some rows state a clone size, as once, few, many or a class for expanded clones.

J: TRBJ2-1; V: TRBV20-1; D: TRBD2; size: few; CDR3: CSAINRLAGGRNEQFF; DNA: TGCAGTGCCATCAATAGACTAGCGGGAGGGCGTAATGAGCAGTTCTTC
J: TRBJ1-4; V: TRBV6-1; D: TRBD1; size: few; CDR3: CASSGRQGRGEKLFF; DNA: TGTGCCAGCAGTGGACGACAGGGTCGGGGTGAAAAACTGTTTTTT
J: TRBJ2-1; V: TRBV28; D: TRBD1; size: -; CDR3: CASRDRQGFAYNEQFF; DNA: TGTGCCAGCAGAGACCGACAGGGGTTTGCCTACAATGAGCAGTTCTTC
J: TRBJ1-5; V: TRBV19; D: -; size: -; CDR3: CASSTRHKAYSNQPQHF; DNA: TGTGCCAGTAGTACTAGACACAAAGCCTATAGCAATCAGCCCCAGCATTTT
J: TRBJ1-2; V: TRBV20-1; D: TRBD1; size: -; CDR3: CSARGTGGYQYGYTF; DNA: TGCAGTGCTAGGGGGACAGGGGGTTACCAATATGGCTACACCTTC
J: TRBJ2-3; V: TRBV20-1; D: TRBD1; size: few; CDR3: CSAEDGGDRVTDTQYF; DNA: TGCAGTGCTGAGGATGGCGGGGACAGGGTAACAGATACGCAGTATTTT
J: TRBJ2-7; V: TRBV20-1; D: TRBD2; size: few; CDR3: CSAKALIGTSHSYEQYF; DNA: TGCAGTGCTAAAGCCTTAATTGGGACTAGCCACTCCTACGAGCAGTACTTC
J: TRBJ2-1; V: TRBV24-1; D: TRBD2; size: many; CDR3: CATSWGTGGPFNEQFF; DNA: TGTGCCACCAGTTGGGGCACGGGAGGGCCTTTCAATGAGCAGTTCTTC
J: TRBJ2-1; V: TRBV4-3; D: TRBD1; size: -; CDR3: CASSQDSAQGYSEQFF; DNA: TGCGCCAGCAGCCAAGATTCGGCACAGGGGTATAGTGAGCAGTTCTTC
J: TRBJ2-3; V: TRBV6-2/TRBV6-3; D: TRBD2; size: -; CDR3: CASSSFYRGLAGARGTDTQYF; DNA: TGTGCCAGCAGTTCCTTCTACCGGGGACTAGCGGGGGCCCGGGGCACAGATACGCAGTATTTT
J: TRBJ1-6; V: TRBV7-9; D: -; size: -; CDR3: CASSFGQTNSPLHF; DNA: TGTGCCAGCAGCTTCGGACAGACTAATTCACCCCTCCACTTT
J: TRBJ2-2; V: TRBV10-3; D: -; size: many; CDR3: CAISETSTNTGELFF; DNA: TGTGCCATCAGTGAAACTAGCACGAACACCGGGGAGCTGTTTTTT
J: TRBJ2-7; V: TRBV20-1; D: -; size: -; CDR3: CSAGRAGISYEQYF; DNA: TGCAGTGCAGGTCGTGCGGGGATATCCTACGAGCAGTACTTC
J: TRBJ2-3; V: TRBV30; D: TRBD2; size: few; CDR3: CAWSVKAGGPSTDTQYF; DNA: TGTGCCTGGAGCGTCAAAGCGGGGGGTCCCTCCACAGATACGCAGTATTTT
J: TRBJ1-6; V: TRBV6-1; D: TRBD1; size: few; CDR3: CASSQGTGRSSYNSPLHF; DNA: TGTGCCAGCAGTCAAGGGACAGGACGAAGCTCCTATAATTCACCCCTCCACTTT
J: TRBJ2-7; V: TRBV20-1; D: -; size: few; CDR3: CSATRDDYEQYF; DNA: TGCAGTGCAACCCGGGACGATTACGAGCAGTACTTC
J: TRBJ1-5; V: TRBV6-2/TRBV6-3; D: TRBD1; size: -; CDR3: CASSAQTGGSNQPQHF; DNA: TGTGCCAGCAGTGCCCAGACAGGGGGCAGCAATCAGCCCCAGCATTTT
J: TRBJ2-7; V: TRBV7-9; D: -; size: -; CDR3: CASSSSDRDEQYF; DNA: TGTGCCAGCAGTTCCTCCGATCGGGACGAGCAGTACTTC
J: TRBJ2-7; V: TRBV12-3/TRBV12-4; D: -; size: many; CDR3: CASSLEPMDRGQYF; DNA: TGTGCCAGCAGTTTGGAACCTATGGATCGGGGGCAGTACTTC
J: TRBJ2-1; V: TRBV19; D: -; size: -; CDR3: CASSIAKGIGNEQFF; DNA: TGTGCCAGTAGTATAGCTAAGGGTATCGGCAATGAGCAGTTCTTC
J: TRBJ2-1; V: TRBV12-3/TRBV12-4; D: -; size: -; CDR3: CASSLETQAYNEQFF; DNA: TGTGCCAGCAGTTTGGAGACACAAGCCTACAATGAGCAGTTCTTC
J: TRBJ1-1; V: TRBV29-1; D: -; size: -; CDR3: CSVGRGLQNTEAFF; DNA: TGCAGCGTTGGGAGGGGCCTACAGAACACTGAAGCTTTCTTT
J: TRBJ2-1; V: TRBV7-6; D: -; size: few; CDR3: CASSPSGGGFEQFF; DNA: TGTGCCAGCAGCCCCAGTGGGGGGGGCTTTGAGCAGTTCTTC
J: TRBJ2-2; V: TRBV20-1; D: TRBD1; size: -; CDR3: CSAYPGQGTGELFF; DNA: TGCAGTGCTTACCCGGGACAGGGAACCGGGGAGCTGTTTTTT
J: TRBJ2-1; V: TRBV5-5; D: TRBD2; size: many; CDR3: CASSLGLAGKNEQFF; DNA: TGTGCCAGCAGCTTGGGACTAGCGGGGAAGAATGAGCAGTTCTTC
J: TRBJ2-3; V: TRBV15; D: TRBD2; size: few; CDR3: CATSRGLLAGRVVNTDTQYF; DNA: TGTGCCACCAGCAGAGGCCTCCTAGCGGGGAGGGTAGTCAACACAGATACGCAGTATTTT
J: TRBJ1-5; V: TRBV6-2/TRBV6-3; D: -; size: -; CDR3: CASSRPRGGNNQPQHF; DNA: TGTGCCAGCAGTCGGCCGCGGGGAGGGAACAATCAGCCCCAGCATTTT
J: TRBJ2-1; V: TRBV5-1; D: TRBD2; size: few; CDR3: CASSLERVSGMAYNEQFF; DNA: TGCGCCAGCAGCTTGGAGAGGGTTAGCGGGATGGCCTACAATGAGCAGTTCTTC
J: TRBJ2-2; V: TRBV20-1; D: -; size: few; CDR3: CSARDNPGELFF; DNA: TGCAGTGCTAGAGACAACCCCGGGGAGCTGTTTTTT
J: TRBJ2-3; V: TRBV10-1; D: -; size: -; CDR3: CASSVAGRAGTQYF; DNA: TGCGCCAGCAGTGTTGCGGGCCGGGCCGGTACGCAGTATTTT
J: TRBJ2-3; V: TRBV7-2; D: TRBD2; size: once; CDR3: CASSLVAGVADTQYF; DNA: TGTGCCAGCAGCTTAGTTGCGGGGGTGGCAGATACGCAGTATTTT
J: TRBJ2-5; V: TRBV7-6; D: -; size: few; CDR3: CASSQTESSTQYF; DNA: TGTGCCAGCAGCCAGACAGAATCGAGTACCCAGTACTTC
J: TRBJ1-1; V: TRBV28; D: -; size: -; CDR3: CASSLSLGQGSTEAFF; DNA: TGTGCCAGCAGTTTATCCCTGGGGCAGGGGAGCACTGAAGCTTTCTTT
J: TRBJ2-5; V: TRBV5-5; D: -; size: few; CDR3: CASSLVAGLGETQYF; DNA: TGTGCCAGCAGCTTGGTGGCGGGGCTTGGGGAGACCCAGTACTTC
J: TRBJ2-3; V: TRBV27; D: -; size: few; CDR3: CASSWVLRGGGLDTQYF; DNA: TGTGCCAGCAGTTGGGTGTTGAGAGGGGGGGGCTTGGATACGCAGTATTTT
J: TRBJ2-7; V: TRBV7-2; D: TRBD1; size: few; CDR3: CASGQGNYEQYF; DNA: TGTGCCAGTGGACAGGGCAACTACGAGCAGTACTTC
J: TRBJ2-7; V: TRBV7-2; D: TRBD1; size: -; CDR3: CASGTGLGTGIYEQYF; DNA: TGTGCCAGCGGGACTGGCCTCGGGACAGGGATCTACGAGCAGTACTTC
J: TRBJ1-4; V: TRBV6-5; D: -; size: -; CDR3: CASSYLRSGTKLFF; DNA: TGTGCCAGCAGTTACTTACGGTCGGGGACAAAACTGTTTTTT
J: TRBJ1-2; V: TRBV10-2; D: -; size: few; CDR3: CASSKITGSFGYTF; DNA: TGCGCCAGCAGTAAAATAACAGGGTCGTTCGGCTACACCTTC
J: TRBJ1-1; V: TRBV2; D: -; size: -; CDR3: CASRFLHTEAFF; DNA: TGTGCCAGCCGGTTCCTCCACACTGAAGCTTTCTTT
J: TRBJ1-5; V: TRBV15; D: TRBD1; size: -; CDR3: CATSSWTGDTQPQHF; DNA: TGTGCCACCAGCAGCTGGACAGGGGACACTCAGCCCCAGCATTTT
J: TRBJ1-2; V: TRBV7-2; D: TRBD1; size: -; CDR3: CASSTGQGAHGYTF; DNA: TGTGCCAGCAGCACGGGACAGGGGGCGCATGGCTACACCTTC
J: TRBJ2-1; V: TRBV14; D: -; size: many; CDR3: CASSIPGYNEQFF; DNA: TGTGCCAGCAGCATACCGGGCTACAATGAGCAGTTCTTC
J: TRBJ1-2; V: TRBV4-3; D: -; size: few; CDR3: CASSQDHGASIYGYTF; DNA: TGCGCCAGCAGCCAAGATCATGGAGCCTCCATCTATGGCTACACCTTC
J: TRBJ1-5; V: TRBV20-1; D: -; size: few; CDR3: CSARELTGSNQPQHF; DNA: TGCAGTGCTAGAGAACTCACAGGGAGCAATCAGCCCCAGCATTTT
J: TRBJ1-2; V: TRBV3-1; D: TRBD1; size: once; CDR3: CASSQDRRYGYTF; DNA: TGTGCCAGCAGCCAGGACAGGCGGTATGGCTACACCTTC
J: TRBJ2-1; V: TRBV20-1; D: TRBD2; size: few; CDR3: CSARATAGGYNEQFF; DNA: TGCAGTGCTAGAGCAACAGCGGGGGGCTACAATGAGCAGTTCTTC
J: TRBJ2-3; V: TRBV10-3; D: -; size: -; CDR3: CAISGRGIGTDTQYF; DNA: TGTGCCATCAGTGGCCGGGGTATAGGGACAGATACGCAGTATTTT